Below are 25 T cell receptor beta chains sequenced from a single sample in a study of control samples from healthy donors and cancer patients. The method was immunoSEQ multiplex PCR; TCRdb's version includes in-frame clones alone and lacks a portion of them. The data contain about 130,000 clones, around 90% of them singletons. The material sequenced was blood. Receptors originate from a man aged 40-55 years in good health.

The rearrangement uses TRBV2 and TRBJ1-1; D might be TRBD1 (5 bases). Germline-derived CDR1 and CDR2 are SNHLY and FYNNEI. The CDR3 consists of 17 residues. Trimming stripped 6 bases from V and 0 bases from J, with 20 bases between. The CDR3 loop reads CASRRSHGGILNTEAFF. CDR3 in DNA: TGTGCCAGCAGACGATCTCATGGGGGGATATTGAACACTGAAGCTTTCTTT.

This clone was seen only a few times. This chain links TRBV5-8 with TRBJ1-5; D is uncertain. Trimming shortened V by 7 bases and J by 3 bases, and 8 bases separated the two germline ends. The CDR3 contains 12 residues. The germline CDR1 and CDR2 sequences are SGHTS and YDEGEE. CDR3 sequence (DNA): TGTGCCAGCGGCCCATTCAATCAGCCCCAGCATTTT. Its protein product is CASGPFNQPQHF.

The gene calls are TRBV2 and TRBJ1-2; maybe TRBD1 (5 bases). V was shortened by 7 bases and J by 5 bases, with 14 bases between the two germline ends. There are 13 residues in the CDR3. CDR1 and CDR2 from the germline V gene are SNHLY and FYNNEI. The CDR3 DNA sequence: TGTGCCAGCACGGGGGAGACCTCGTATGGCTACACCTTC. This translates into CASTGETSYGYTF.

The chain carries TRBV7-2 and TRBJ2-1; tentative D call: TRBD2 (6 bases). Germline V gene data show CDR1 as SGHTA and CDR2 as FQGNSA. Trimming cost V 5 bases and J 0 bases, with 11 bases left between them. This CDR3 is 15 amino acids long. CDR3 residues: CASSRVGGSYNEQFF. The CDR3 DNA reads as TGTGCCAGCAGCCGTGTCGGGGGCTCCTACAATGAGCAGTTCTTC. Looking up the rest from reference TRBV7-2 and TRBJ2-1 gives the full variable domain: GAGVSQSPSNKVTEKGKDVELRCDPISGHTALYWYRQSLGQGLEFLIYFQGNSAPDKSGLPSDRFSAERTGGSVSTLTIQRTQQEDSAVYLCASSRVGGSYNEQFFGPGTRLTVL.

V usage is TRBV13 and J usage is TRBJ2-1, with TRBD1 identical over 9 bases. The CDR3 consists of 14 residues. Losses at the gene ends were 5 bases for V and 3 bases for J; bases not matched to a gene: 2. Germline loops: CDR1 PRHDT, CDR2 FYEKMQ (reference sequence). In nucleotides, the CDR3 is TGTGCCAGCAGCCCGGGACAGGGCTACAATGAGCAGTTCTTC. It codes for CASSPGQGYNEQFF. The full variable domain, completed using reference TRBV13 and TRBJ2-1, is AAGVIQSPRHLIKEKRETATLKCYPIPRHDTVYWYQQGPGQDPQFLISFYEKMQSDKGSIPDRFSAQQFSDYHSELNMSSLELGDSALYFCASSPGQGYNEQFFGPGTRLTVL.

V gene TRBV9 combines with J gene TRBJ2-7; possibly TRBD2 for D (6 bases). The CDR3 consists of 15 residues. Germline V gene sequence: CDR1 SGDLS, CDR2 YYNGEE. Trimming shortened V by 3 bases and J by 3 bases, and 16 bases separated the two germline ends. In nucleotides, the CDR3 is TGTGCCAGCAGCGCCAACTTGGGACTTGGCTACGAGCAGTACTTC. This codes for CASSANLGLGYEQYF.

V and J are TRBV6-5 and TRBJ1-6; D gene unclear. The germline CDR1 and CDR2 sequences are MNHEY and SVGAGI. The CDR3 is 13 amino acids. V was cut by 5 bases and J by 10 bases, with 12 bases left in between. CDR3 loop: CASSKRAGSPLHF. DNA of the CDR3: TGTGCCAGCAGTAAGAGGGCCGGGTCACCCCTCCACTTT.

This chain links TRBV7-8 with TRBJ2-7; D tentatively reads TRBD1 or TRBD2 (6 bases each). Germline values: CDR1 SGHVS, CDR2 FQNEAQ. The CDR3 spans 13 residues. Deletions cut 5 bases from V and 6 bases from J, with 14 bases between. The CDR3 bases are TGTGCCAGCAGCAACGAGGGGGGTAGCGAGCAGTACTTC. This sequence encodes CASSNEGGSEQYF.

The rearrangement links TRBV3-1 (or the pseudogene TRBV3-2) to TRBJ1-1; no firm D call. This CDR3 has 14 amino acids. Germline lookup yields CDR1 LGHDT and CDR2 YNNKEL (reference sequence). Trimming left V 3 bases short and J 6 bases short, with 14 bases between. The CDR3 reads CASSHTDLRAEAFF. CDR3 sequence (DNA): TGTGCCAGCAGCCACACAGACCTGAGGGCTGAAGCTTTCTTT.

This sequence joins TRBV6-6 and TRBJ1-4; 9 positions match TRBD1. The CDR3 loop spans 15 amino acids. Germline V gives CDR1 MNHNY, CDR2 SVGAGI (reference sequence). V was clipped by 5 bases and J by 5 bases; unmatched bases: 6. CDR3 DNA sequence: TGTGCCAGCAGTCCACCGGGACAGGGCAATGAAAAACTGTTTTTT. Its translation is CASSPPGQGNEKLFF.

The V call is TRBV12-5, the J call TRBJ2-3; 9 nucleotides line up with TRBD1. The CDR3 loop spans 16 amino acids. Germline loops: CDR1 LGHNT, CDR2 FRNRAP. Trimming cost V 5 bases and J 4 bases; bases outside gene matches: 10. The CDR3 loop reads CASGTTGTGIPDTQYF. DNA for the CDR3: TGTGCTAGTGGTACCACCGGGACAGGGATACCAGATACGCAGTATTTT.

The J gene is TRBJ2-3, the V gene TRBV9; 9 nucleotides align to TRBD1. Germline trimming cut 0 bases from V and 4 bases from J; bases unmatched to any gene: 6. Looked up from germline, CDR1 is SGDLS and CDR2 is YYNGEE. The CDR3 has 16 amino acids. In DNA form, the CDR3 reads TGTGCCAGCAGCGTAGGTCCGACAGGGGGAGCAGATACGCAGTATTTT. Translation: CASSVGPTGGADTQYF.

The rearrangement uses TRBV7-9 and TRBJ2-4; either TRBD1 or TRBD2 may supply D (5 bases each). The CDR3 sequence is 12 residues long. Germline V gene data show CDR1 as SEHNR and CDR2 as FQNEAQ (reference sequence). V was shortened by 3 bases and J by 8 bases, with 8 bases between the two germline ends. In DNA form, the CDR3 reads TGTGCCAGCAGCTTGGTGGGGGACATTCAGTACTTC. It codes for CASSLVGDIQYF.

The CDR3: CASSLATGGHPTDTEAFF. CDR3 nucleotide sequence: TGTGCCAGCAGCTTAGCGACAGGGGGACATCCGACAGACACTGAAGCTTTCTTT. The J gene is TRBJ1-1, the V gene TRBV5-5, with 9 bases aligning to TRBD1. V shed 2 bases, J shed 3 bases, and the junction held 14 bases outside the gene matches. The CDR3 spans 18 residues. Germline assignment: CDR1 SGHKS and CDR2 YYEKEE (reference sequence).

Only a few counts were recorded for this clone. This chain uses TRBV10-1 with TRBJ2-1; D might be TRBD2 (6 bases). The germline V and J ends were trimmed by 3 bases and 8 bases, with 20 bases remaining between them. The CDR3 is 16 amino acids. Germline V gene lookup returns CDR1 WNHNN and CDR2 SYGVQD (reference sequence). Written as DNA, the CDR3 is TGCGCCAGCAGTGACCGGTTAAGGGGAGGTCGGGATGAGCAGTTCTTC. The encoded protein is CASSDRLRGGRDEQFF.

The V gene is TRBV19, the J gene TRBJ2-1, with D possibly TRBD2 on 5 matching bases. Germline V gene lookup returns CDR1 LNHDA and CDR2 SQIVND (reference sequence). The CDR3 sequence is 13 residues long. Between the trimmed V and J ends, which lost 7 bases and 10 bases, there was a span of 17 bases. The CDR3 sequence is CASKKVTREEQFF. CDR3 coding DNA: TGTGCCAGTAAGAAGGTTACTAGGGAGGAGCAGTTCTTC. Supplemented by reference TRBV19 and TRBJ2-1, the full variable domain reads DGGITQSPKYLFRKEGQNVTLSCEQNLNHDAMYWYRQDPGQGLRLIYYSQIVNDFQKGDIAEGYSVSREKKESFPLTVTSAQKNPTAFYLCASKKVTREEQFFGPGTRLTVL.

V usage is TRBV6-5 and J usage is TRBJ1-5; no reliable D call. The ends were cut back, 5 bases at V and 6 bases at J, with 14 bases in the middle. Germline CDR1 MNHEY, CDR2 SVGAGI. This CDR3 is 14 amino acids long. The CDR3 DNA sequence: TGTGCCAGCAGTATGAGTGGTATGGGTCAGCCCCAGCATTTT. Translation gives CASSMSGMGQPQHF.

The V call is TRBV7-9, the J call TRBJ2-2; tentatively, D is TRBD1 (6 bases). This CDR3 contains 15 residues. V was shortened by 2 bases and J by 3 bases, with 10 bases between the two germline ends. Germline V lookup: CDR1 SEHNR, CDR2 FQNEAQ (reference sequence). The chain's CDR3 is CASSLTGQDTGELFF. The CDR3 region has the DNA TGTGCCAGCAGCTTAACGGGACAAGACACCGGGGAGCTGTTTTTT.

This clone is a singleton in its sample. This chain joins TRBV9 and TRBJ2-1, with D possibly called TRBD1 or TRBD2 (5 bases each). Trimming cost V 2 bases and J 2 bases, with 5 bases left between them. Germline loops: CDR1 SGDLS, CDR2 YYNGEE. CDR3 size: 13 residues. The CDR3 reads CASSVGAYNEQFF. CDR3 nucleotide sequence: TGTGCCAGCAGCGTGGGGGCCTACAATGAGCAGTTCTTC.

The V gene is TRBV30, the J gene TRBJ1-5; D not certain. With 4 bases removed from V and 6 bases from J, the gap between germline ends came to 10 bases. The germline CDR1 and CDR2 sequences are GTSNPN and SVGIG (reference sequence). The CDR3 runs to 12 residues. The CDR3 nucleotides read TGTGCCTGGAATAAAGGGATTCAGCCCCAGCATTTT. Residues: CAWNKGIQPQHF.

V gene TRBV7-6 combines with J gene TRBJ2-7; a possible D gene is TRBD1 (5 bases). There are 14 residues in the CDR3. Trimming stripped 3 bases from V and 1 base from J, with 10 bases between. Germline values: CDR1 SGHVS, CDR2 FNYEAQ. The CDR3 region is CASSFFGQSYEQYF. The CDR3, as DNA: TGTGCCAGCAGCTTTTTCGGACAATCCTACGAGCAGTACTTC.

This clone was detected only once. For the CDR3, the DNA is TGTGCCAGCAGTTTACTCGACACTGAAGCTTTCTTT. Its translation is CASSLLDTEAFF. This sequence joins TRBV28 and TRBJ1-1, with D unresolved. The V end lost 2 bases, the J end lost 3 bases, and 4 bases lay between the germline ends. The CDR3 runs 12 residues. Germline CDR1 reads MDHEN; CDR2 reads SYDVKM. Full variable domain (remainder filled in from reference TRBV28 and TRBJ1-1): DVKVTQSSRYLVKRTGEKVFLECVQDMDHENMFWYRQDPGLGLRLIYFSYDVKMKEKGDIPEGYSVSREKKERFSLILESASTNQTSMYLCASSLLDTEAFFGQGTRLTVV.

The V gene is TRBV6-5, the J gene TRBJ1-5; a possible D gene is TRBD1 (5 bases). The CDR3 spans 14 residues. Germline V lookup: CDR1 MNHEY, CDR2 SVGAGI. V lost 6 bases and J lost 1, with 10 bases in between. The CDR3 reads CASRPDRSNQPQHF. The CDR3 coding sequence is TGTGCCAGCAGACCCGACAGAAGCAATCAGCCCCAGCATTTT.

This chain uses TRBV4-1 with TRBJ2-1, with 9 bases that match TRBD2. Trimming cost V 0 bases and J 6 bases; bases outside gene matches: 6. This CDR3 spans 16 amino acids. CDR1 MGHRA and CDR2 YSYEKL come from the germline V gene. The DNA for the CDR3 is TGCGCCAGCAGCCAAGAAGGACTAGCGTTTGTCAATGAGCAGTTCTTC. Translating it yields CASSQEGLAFVNEQFF.

This chain links TRBV5-1 with TRBJ2-3; either TRBD1 or TRBD2 may fit D (5 bases each). There are 14 residues in the CDR3. V lost 2 bases and J lost 5, with 12 bases in between. Germline CDR1 is SGHRS and CDR2 is YFSETQ. CDR3 sequence reads: CASSFGGREDTQYF. The DNA for the CDR3 is TGCGCCAGCAGCTTTGGGGGTCGAGAAGATACGCAGTATTTT.